Given below is one TCR beta chain in context. This CDR3 region has 15 residues. V shed 4 bases and J shed 0 bases, with 14 bases lying between them. Germline V CDR1 and CDR2: SGHKS, YYEKEE (reference sequence). Produced via immunoSEQ multiplex PCR; TCRdb's table is partial and in-frame only. The sample holds 50,000 to 65,000 clones, nearly 95% seen once. This specimen belongs to a study of technical replicates of blood from a few donors. The sample consisted of PBMCs. The TCR comes from a human donor in good health. Some clones in this sample may be carry-over from other donors' samples. V and J are TRBV5-5 and TRBJ2-7, with D tentatively TRBD1 (6 bases). Here the CDR3 DNA reads TGTGCCAGCAGCGTGGTATTGGGGGCCTCCTACGAGCAGTACTTC. The encoded protein is CASSVVLGASYEQYF.